The 23 T cell receptor beta chains below all came from one sample that was sequenced in a study of T cell responses to AZD1222 COVID-19 vaccine. Measured with immunoSEQ multiplex PCR; TCRdb has only the in-frame clones, and not every one. The sample gives about 56,000 clones, approximately 85% of which show up once; approximately 16% is in the top ten. The sequencing used peripheral blood, collected on day 0 of AZD1222 vaccination. The receptors were sampled from an adult in good health.

The chain is built from TRBV6-1 and TRBJ1-1; unclear D gene. Germline V CDR1 and CDR2: MNHNS, SASEGT. The CDR3 loop spans 16 amino acids. V was shortened by 2 bases and J by 1 base, with 14 bases between the two germline ends. The DNA for the CDR3 is TGTGCCAGCAGTGAACCAGGCTACCTAAAGAACACTGAAGCTTTCTTT. Protein: CASSEPGYLKNTEAFF.

This chain uses TRBV28 with TRBJ2-7; TRBD1 matches 7 bases. In germline, CDR1 is MDHEN, CDR2 SYDVKM. The CDR3 is made up of 13 amino acids. J was trimmed by 4 bases and V by 5 bases; bases with no gene match: 5. This CDR3 is CASSPHRGYEQYF. The CDR3 DNA follows: TGTGCCAGCAGTCCGCACAGGGGTTACGAGCAGTACTTC.

The V call is TRBV6-5, the J call TRBJ2-7, with D perhaps matching TRBD1 (5 bases). Trimming shortened V by 6 bases and J by 0 bases, and 12 bases separated the two germline ends. The CDR3 sequence is 14 residues long. Germline CDR1 and CDR2: MNHEY and SVGAGI. Written as DNA, the CDR3 is TGTGCCAGCAGCCGCAGGGAACCCTCCTACGAGCAGTACTTC. Translation: CASSRREPSYEQYF.

This clone was counted a single time. The gene calls are TRBV19 and TRBJ2-3; D ambiguous. With 5 bases removed from V and 2 bases from J, the gap between germline ends came to 14 bases. This CDR3 contains 15 residues. CDR1 and CDR2 from the germline V gene are LNHDA and SQIVND (reference sequence). CDR3 DNA: TGTGCCAGTAGTTCCACTCGAGGAACCACAGATACGCAGTATTTT. Amino acid sequence: CASSSTRGTTDTQYF.

V gene TRBV3-1 (or the pseudogene TRBV3-2) combines with J gene TRBJ1-4; D uncertain. The CDR3 has 17 residues. Germline values: CDR1 LGHDT, CDR2 YNNKEL (reference sequence). Between the trimmed V and J ends, which lost 6 bases and 6 bases, there was a span of 23 bases. The CDR3 DNA is TGTGCCAGCAGACCACCCTACTCGGGAAGGGCGGATGAAAAACTGTTTTTT. This encodes CASRPPYSGRADEKLFF.

V gene TRBV7-6 combines with J gene TRBJ2-2; 15 bases map to TRBD2. This CDR3 is built from 16 residues. V shed 5 bases and J 4 bases; nucleotides not matched to a gene: 2. The germline V gene encodes CDR1 SGHVS and CDR2 FNYEAQ. The CDR3 spells CASSAGLAGGTGELFF. As DNA, the CDR3 is TGTGCCAGCAGCGCGGGACTAGCGGGGGGCACCGGGGAGCTGTTTTTT.

The chain combines TRBV2 with TRBJ1-6; TRBD1 matches at 8 bases. The CDR3 loop spans 14 amino acids. J lost 8 bases, V lost 6 bases, and 6 bases had no gene match. The germline V gene encodes CDR1 SNHLY and CDR2 FYNNEI. CDR3 DNA: TGTGCCAGCAGGGACAGGGTTGGTTATTCACCCCTCCACTTT. It translates to CASRDRVGYSPLHF.

This clone was seen a single time. V gene TRBV9 combines with J gene TRBJ2-7; a weak D match, TRBD1 (5 bases). Germline CDR1 is SGDLS and CDR2 is YYNGEE. The CDR3 extends over 16 amino acids. The germline V and J ends were trimmed by 0 bases and 0 bases, with 13 bases remaining between them. CDR3 nucleotides: TGTGCCAGCAGCGTAGGGGATGGGGCAAGCTCCTACGAGCAGTACTTC. This encodes CASSVGDGASSYEQYF.

The chain joins TRBV28 to TRBJ1-6; perhaps TRBD1 as D (5 bases). In germline, CDR1 is MDHEN, CDR2 SYDVKM. V was shortened by 10 bases and J by 6 bases, with 16 bases between the two germline ends. The CDR3 contains 14 residues. CDR3 nucleotide sequence: TGTGCCACCACCTCCGGGACCGCTAATTCACCCCTCCACTTT. It specifies CATTSGTANSPLHF.

The rearrangement uses TRBV4-1 and TRBJ1-6; possibly TRBD1 for D (5 bases). V lost 4 bases, J lost 3 bases, and 13 bases lay in between. The CDR3 extends over 16 amino acids. Germline V gene sequence: CDR1 MGHRA, CDR2 YSYEKL. CDR3 coding DNA: TGCGCCAGCAGCCGAACTACCGGGGGCTATAATTCACCCCTCCACTTT. Translating gives CASSRTTGGYNSPLHF.

The CDR3 reads CASSVGTTQETQYF. In DNA form, the CDR3 reads TGTGCCAGCAGCGTAGGGACTACCCAGGAGACCCAGTACTTC. This chain joins TRBV9 and TRBJ2-5, with D possibly TRBD2 on 6 matching bases. The germline gives CDR1 SGDLS, CDR2 YYNGEE. The CDR3 length is 14 residues. Trimming took off 0 bases at V and 5 bases at J, with 11 bases between the two ends.

The chain joins TRBV28 to TRBJ1-4; D call uncertain. Trimming stripped 5 bases from V and 8 bases from J, with 15 bases between. This CDR3 contains 14 residues. Germline values: CDR1 MDHEN, CDR2 SYDVKM. In DNA form, the CDR3 reads TGTGCCAGCAGTCCCGGGATTATAGGAGAAAAACTGTTTTTT. Translating gives CASSPGIIGEKLFF.

The rearrangement joins TRBV28 to TRBJ1-2, with D perhaps TRBD1 (6 bases). CDR3 length: 13 residues. The ends were cut back, 4 bases at V and 6 bases at J, with 12 bases in the middle. The germline V gene encodes CDR1 MDHEN and CDR2 SYDVKM. The CDR3 region is CASSSQGRHGYTF. The CDR3 DNA sequence: TGTGCCAGCAGTTCACAGGGAAGACATGGCTACACCTTC.

J is TRBJ1-2 and V is TRBV2; the match to TRBD1 covers 8 bases. The germline V gene encodes CDR1 SNHLY and CDR2 FYNNEI. CDR3 length equals 12 residues. J lost 9 bases, V lost 7 bases, and 7 bases had no gene match. The CDR3 here is CASTRTGSSYTF. CDR3 sequence (DNA): TGTGCCAGCACCCGGACAGGGAGTAGCTACACCTTC.

The V and J genes are TRBV28 and TRBJ1-3; D possibly corresponds to TRBD1 (5 bases). CDR3 length: 14 residues. Germline CDR1 and CDR2: MDHEN and SYDVKM. With 5 bases removed from V and 5 bases from J, the gap between germline ends came to 13 bases. In DNA form, the CDR3 reads TGTGCCAGCAGTAGCCGTGGGGCTAGAAACACCATATATTTT. Translated: CASSSRGARNTIYF.

V gene TRBV30 combines with J gene TRBJ1-3; D might be TRBD1 (6 bases). Trimming cost V 1 base and J 1 base, with 11 bases left between them. Germline V lookup: CDR1 GTSNPN, CDR2 SVGIG (reference sequence). The CDR3 totals 15 residues. CDR3 in DNA: TGTGCCTGGAGTGGGGAAGGGGGATCTGGAAACACCATATATTTT. This translates into CAWSGEGGSGNTIYF.

This clone occurred once. The chain recombines TRBV11-2 with TRBJ2-2; D perhaps matches TRBD1 (6 bases). V was clipped by 6 bases and J by 3 bases, with 14 bases between them. The CDR3 has 15 amino acids. CDR1 SGHAT and CDR2 FQNNGV come from the germline V gene. The DNA for the CDR3 is TGTGCCAGCAGTCAAACCAGGGGTCACACCGGGGAGCTGTTTTTT. This encodes CASSQTRGHTGELFF. Based on the CDR3 plus reference TRBV11-2 and TRBJ2-2, the full variable domain is EAGVAQSPRYKIIEKRQSVAFWCNPISGHATLYWYQQILGQGPKLLIQFQNNGVVDDSQLPKDRFSAERLKGVDSTLKIQPAKLEDSAVYLCASSQTRGHTGELFFGEGSRLTVL.

The chain employs TRBV29-1 and TRBJ2-1; D is possibly TRBD1 or TRBD2 (6 bases each). This CDR3 contains 15 residues. CDR1 SQVTM and CDR2 ANQGSEA come from the germline V gene. V lost 5 bases, J lost 7 bases, and 21 bases lay in between. This CDR3 is CSVQGGLQTENEQFF. CDR3 nucleotide sequence: TGCAGCGTTCAAGGGGGACTGCAGACGGAAAATGAGCAGTTCTTC.

The V call is TRBV4-1, the J call TRBJ2-1, with D perhaps matching TRBD1 (6 bases). Germline V gives CDR1 MGHRA, CDR2 YSYEKL. The CDR3 has 18 residues. The V end lost 4 bases, the J end lost 5 bases, and 24 bases lay between the germline ends. The CDR3 loop is CASSRETFRGVGNNEQFF. CDR3 in DNA: TGCGCCAGCAGCCGAGAGACATTCAGGGGCGTTGGGAACAATGAGCAGTTCTTC.

CDR3 DNA: TGTGCCAGCAGGAAGGACAGGGACAATGAGCAGTTCTTC. It encodes CASRKDRDNEQFF. This rearrangement joins TRBV28 to TRBJ2-1, with 8 bases identical to TRBD1. This CDR3 spans 13 amino acids. Per the germline V gene, CDR1 is MDHEN and CDR2 is SYDVKM. Trimming cost V 6 bases and J 5 bases; bases outside gene matches: 3. Drawing the rest from reference TRBV28 and TRBJ2-1, the complete variable domain is DVKVTQSSRYLVKRTGEKVFLECVQDMDHENMFWYRQDPGLGLRLIYFSYDVKMKEKGDIPEGYSVSREKKERFSLILESASTNQTSMYLCASRKDRDNEQFFGPGTRLTVL.

The genes are TRBV5-1 and TRBJ2-5; D remains ambiguous. The CDR3 contains 14 residues. The V and J ends lost 2 bases and 0 bases respectively, with 8 bases between them. The germline V gene has CDR1 SGHRS and CDR2 YFSETQ. The CDR3 reads CASSFGLYQETQYF. Written as DNA, the CDR3 is TGCGCCAGCAGCTTTGGTCTGTACCAAGAGACCCAGTACTTC.

This rearrangement joins TRBV5-1 to TRBJ1-1; D is unresolved. Deletions cut 6 bases from V and 1 base from J, with 13 bases between. Germline CDR1 reads SGHRS; CDR2 reads YFSETQ. The CDR3 consists of 14 residues. The CDR3 sequence is CASTTEEGNTEAFF. CDR3 DNA sequence: TGCGCCAGCACAACAGAAGAGGGGAACACTGAAGCTTTCTTT.

The V gene is TRBV30, the J gene TRBJ1-6; D is perhaps TRBD1 (5 bases). The CDR3 totals 17 residues. The V and J ends lost 0 bases and 6 bases respectively, with 18 bases between them. Germline CDR1 GTSNPN, CDR2 SVGIG (reference sequence). The CDR3 is CAWSVPPTESFNSPLHF. The CDR3 DNA sequence: TGTGCCTGGAGTGTCCCTCCGACAGAAAGCTTTAATTCACCCCTCCACTTT.